This is a list of T cell receptor beta chains from one sample in a study of blood T cell repertoires in COVID-19. TCRdb keeps only in-frame clones here, not all; method: immunoSEQ multiplex PCR. The table includes about 300,000 clones, about nine tenths detected once. The material sequenced was peripheral blood. Receptors were obtained from a woman aged 30 to 39 with COVID-19, enrolled during active disease. The CDR3 runs from the conserved cysteine through the conserved F or W. A D gene is named only where the DNA matches it firmly. Not every row has a clone size; where given, it reads once, few, many or a size class.

- TRBJ1-1 - TRBV28 CASSLRWGRVTEAFF TGTGCCAGCAGTTTAAGGTGGGGGAGGGTCACTGAAGCTTTCTTT
- TRBJ1-5 TRBD1 TRBV5-5 CASSLVAGGSNQPQHF TGTGCCAGCAGCTTGGTTGCAGGGGGGAGCAATCAGCCCCAGCATTTT
- TRBJ2-3 TRBD1 TRBV29-1 CSVDMGQGADTQYF TGCAGCGTTGATATGGGACAGGGTGCAGATACGCAGTATTTT
- TRBJ1-1 TRBD1 TRBV13 CASSLRQGFNTEAFF TGTGCCAGCAGTTTAAGACAGGGTTTTAACACTGAAGCTTTCTTT
- TRBJ2-5 TRBD2 TRBV6-6 CASSYSKGTSQETQYF TGTGCCAGCAGTTACTCGAAAGGGACTAGCCAAGAGACCCAGTACTTC
- TRBJ1-6 - TRBV27 CASSVGGDSPLHF TGTGCCAGCAGTGTAGGGGGGGATTCACCCCTCCACTTT
- TRBJ2-1 - TRBV5-1 CASSLDPLGGAGNEQFF TGCGCCAGCAGCTTGGACCCCCTAGGGGGCGCGGGGAATGAGCAGTTCTTC
- TRBJ1-4 - TRBV3-1/TRBV3-2 CASSSNEKLFF TGTGCCAGCTCATCTAATGAAAAACTGTTTTTT
- TRBJ2-5 TRBD1 TRBV6-5 CASALTGGDQETQYF TGTGCCAGCGCTTTAACAGGGGGCGACCAAGAGACCCAGTACTTC
- TRBJ2-7 TRBD1 TRBV27 CASSLTGQDLLYEQYF TGTGCCAGCAGTTTAACCGGACAGGACCTCCTGTACGAGCAGTACTTC
- TRBJ2-3 TRBD2 TRBV2 CASSLYLFGTRADTQYF TGTGCCAGCAGTCTTTACCTATTTGGGACTAGAGCAGATACGCAGTATTTT
- TRBJ2-1 - TRBV4-1 CASSQRDSPRVEQFF TGCGCCAGCAGCCAACGGGACTCTCCCCGTGTTGAGCAGTTCTTC
once TRBJ1-5 - TRBV28 CASRPRVAGNQPQHF TGTGCCAGCAGACCCAGGGTTGCGGGCAATCAGCCCCAGCATTTT
- TRBJ1-6 - TRBV5-1 CASSLGQEGSPLHF TGCGCCAGCAGCTTGGGGCAGGAGGGTTCACCCCTCCACTTT
- TRBJ1-1 - TRBV5-1 CASSLSAGEAFF TGCGCCAGCAGCTTGTCTGCGGGTGAAGCTTTCTTT
- TRBJ1-4 - TRBV5-5 CASSLADIRGVFTNEKLFF TGTGCCAGCAGCTTGGCCGACATCAGGGGTGTATTTACTAATGAAAAACTGTTTTTT
once TRBJ1-5 - TRBV6-5 CAGGQRLSNQPQHF TGTGCGGGCGGACAGAGGCTTAGCAATCAGCCCCAGCATTTT
once TRBJ1-1 TRBD1 TRBV3-1/TRBV3-2 CASSQGTGGSGYNTEAFF TGTGCCAGCAGCCAGGGGACAGGGGGCAGCGGTTATAACACTGAAGCTTTCTTT
few TRBJ1-5 - TRBV19 CASSVQSGTPLQPQHF TGTGCCAGTAGTGTTCAATCCGGGACACCGCTCCAGCCCCAGCATTTT
- TRBJ1-1 - TRBV6-5 CASFGGKAFF TGTGCCAGCTTTGGCGGAAAAGCTTTCTTT
- TRBJ1-6 TRBD1 TRBV5-6 CASSLAGTGYNSPLHF TGTGCCAGCAGCTTGGCCGGGACAGGGTATAATTCACCCCTCCACTTT
- TRBJ1-4 TRBD1 TRBV7-6 CASSIRQGATNEKLFF TGTGCCAGCAGCATTCGACAGGGGGCAACTAATGAAAAACTGTTTTTT
- TRBJ2-1 TRBD1 TRBV23-1 CASSQSLERDSQGAEQFF TGCGCCAGCAGTCAATCGTTGGAGAGGGACAGTCAGGGTGCTGAGCAGTTCTTC
- TRBJ1-2 TRBD1 TRBV6-5 CASTPGQGLDTF TGTGCCAGCACCCCGGGACAGGGGCTCGACACCTTC
- TRBJ1-3 - TRBV4-1 CASSEEGQGDTIYF TGCGCCAGCAGCGAGGAGGGGCAAGGGGACACCATATATTTT
- TRBJ1-3 - TRBV30 CAWSVERNSGNTIYF TGTGCCTGGAGTGTCGAGAGAAACTCTGGAAACACCATATATTTT
- TRBJ2-5 - TRBV7-9 CASSLTAYQETQYF TGTGCCAGCAGCTTGACAGCGTACCAAGAGACCCAGTACTTC
- TRBJ1-5 - TRBV27 CASHPHLLGPQHF TGTGCCAGCCACCCTCATTTACTAGGGCCCCAGCATTTT
- TRBJ2-3 - TRBV9 CASNYVGGTDTQYF TGTGCCAGCAACTACGTCGGGGGCACAGATACGCAGTATTTT
- TRBJ2-1 TRBD1 TRBV27 CASSFGTGGLREQFF TGTGCCAGCAGTTTTGGGACAGGGGGTTTGCGTGAGCAGTTCTTC
- TRBJ1-6 TRBD1 TRBV5-6 CASSFRDRYNSPLHF TGTGCCAGCAGCTTCCGGGACAGGTATAATTCACCCCTCCACTTT
- TRBJ1-2 TRBD1 TRBV4-2 CASSQDPGWGQESNYGYTF TGTGCCAGCAGCCAAGATCCGGGGTGGGGACAGGAGTCAAACTATGGCTACACCTTC
- TRBJ2-2 - TRBV5-4 CASSFTPTGELFF TGTGCCAGCAGCTTTACACCCACCGGGGAGCTGTTTTTT
- TRBJ2-7 - TRBV20-1 CSASKAGSSYEQYF TGCAGTGCTAGTAAGGCCGGGAGCTCCTACGAGCAGTACTTC
- TRBJ2-7 TRBD2 TRBV20-1 CSASDQLAGATSSYEQYF TGCAGTGCTAGTGATCAACTAGCGGGCGCTACCTCCTCCTACGAGCAGTACTTC
- TRBJ2-5 - TRBV5-1 CASKLSPGIVETQYF TGCGCCAGCAAACTCAGTCCCGGGATAGTGGAGACCCAGTACTTC
once TRBJ1-3 - TRBV25-1 CASHFGNTIYF TGTGCCAGCCACTTTGGAAACACCATATATTTT
- TRBJ2-2 TRBD1 TRBV18 CASSPRQGLTGELFF TGTGCCAGCTCACCCCGACAGGGCCTCACCGGGGAGCTGTTTTTT